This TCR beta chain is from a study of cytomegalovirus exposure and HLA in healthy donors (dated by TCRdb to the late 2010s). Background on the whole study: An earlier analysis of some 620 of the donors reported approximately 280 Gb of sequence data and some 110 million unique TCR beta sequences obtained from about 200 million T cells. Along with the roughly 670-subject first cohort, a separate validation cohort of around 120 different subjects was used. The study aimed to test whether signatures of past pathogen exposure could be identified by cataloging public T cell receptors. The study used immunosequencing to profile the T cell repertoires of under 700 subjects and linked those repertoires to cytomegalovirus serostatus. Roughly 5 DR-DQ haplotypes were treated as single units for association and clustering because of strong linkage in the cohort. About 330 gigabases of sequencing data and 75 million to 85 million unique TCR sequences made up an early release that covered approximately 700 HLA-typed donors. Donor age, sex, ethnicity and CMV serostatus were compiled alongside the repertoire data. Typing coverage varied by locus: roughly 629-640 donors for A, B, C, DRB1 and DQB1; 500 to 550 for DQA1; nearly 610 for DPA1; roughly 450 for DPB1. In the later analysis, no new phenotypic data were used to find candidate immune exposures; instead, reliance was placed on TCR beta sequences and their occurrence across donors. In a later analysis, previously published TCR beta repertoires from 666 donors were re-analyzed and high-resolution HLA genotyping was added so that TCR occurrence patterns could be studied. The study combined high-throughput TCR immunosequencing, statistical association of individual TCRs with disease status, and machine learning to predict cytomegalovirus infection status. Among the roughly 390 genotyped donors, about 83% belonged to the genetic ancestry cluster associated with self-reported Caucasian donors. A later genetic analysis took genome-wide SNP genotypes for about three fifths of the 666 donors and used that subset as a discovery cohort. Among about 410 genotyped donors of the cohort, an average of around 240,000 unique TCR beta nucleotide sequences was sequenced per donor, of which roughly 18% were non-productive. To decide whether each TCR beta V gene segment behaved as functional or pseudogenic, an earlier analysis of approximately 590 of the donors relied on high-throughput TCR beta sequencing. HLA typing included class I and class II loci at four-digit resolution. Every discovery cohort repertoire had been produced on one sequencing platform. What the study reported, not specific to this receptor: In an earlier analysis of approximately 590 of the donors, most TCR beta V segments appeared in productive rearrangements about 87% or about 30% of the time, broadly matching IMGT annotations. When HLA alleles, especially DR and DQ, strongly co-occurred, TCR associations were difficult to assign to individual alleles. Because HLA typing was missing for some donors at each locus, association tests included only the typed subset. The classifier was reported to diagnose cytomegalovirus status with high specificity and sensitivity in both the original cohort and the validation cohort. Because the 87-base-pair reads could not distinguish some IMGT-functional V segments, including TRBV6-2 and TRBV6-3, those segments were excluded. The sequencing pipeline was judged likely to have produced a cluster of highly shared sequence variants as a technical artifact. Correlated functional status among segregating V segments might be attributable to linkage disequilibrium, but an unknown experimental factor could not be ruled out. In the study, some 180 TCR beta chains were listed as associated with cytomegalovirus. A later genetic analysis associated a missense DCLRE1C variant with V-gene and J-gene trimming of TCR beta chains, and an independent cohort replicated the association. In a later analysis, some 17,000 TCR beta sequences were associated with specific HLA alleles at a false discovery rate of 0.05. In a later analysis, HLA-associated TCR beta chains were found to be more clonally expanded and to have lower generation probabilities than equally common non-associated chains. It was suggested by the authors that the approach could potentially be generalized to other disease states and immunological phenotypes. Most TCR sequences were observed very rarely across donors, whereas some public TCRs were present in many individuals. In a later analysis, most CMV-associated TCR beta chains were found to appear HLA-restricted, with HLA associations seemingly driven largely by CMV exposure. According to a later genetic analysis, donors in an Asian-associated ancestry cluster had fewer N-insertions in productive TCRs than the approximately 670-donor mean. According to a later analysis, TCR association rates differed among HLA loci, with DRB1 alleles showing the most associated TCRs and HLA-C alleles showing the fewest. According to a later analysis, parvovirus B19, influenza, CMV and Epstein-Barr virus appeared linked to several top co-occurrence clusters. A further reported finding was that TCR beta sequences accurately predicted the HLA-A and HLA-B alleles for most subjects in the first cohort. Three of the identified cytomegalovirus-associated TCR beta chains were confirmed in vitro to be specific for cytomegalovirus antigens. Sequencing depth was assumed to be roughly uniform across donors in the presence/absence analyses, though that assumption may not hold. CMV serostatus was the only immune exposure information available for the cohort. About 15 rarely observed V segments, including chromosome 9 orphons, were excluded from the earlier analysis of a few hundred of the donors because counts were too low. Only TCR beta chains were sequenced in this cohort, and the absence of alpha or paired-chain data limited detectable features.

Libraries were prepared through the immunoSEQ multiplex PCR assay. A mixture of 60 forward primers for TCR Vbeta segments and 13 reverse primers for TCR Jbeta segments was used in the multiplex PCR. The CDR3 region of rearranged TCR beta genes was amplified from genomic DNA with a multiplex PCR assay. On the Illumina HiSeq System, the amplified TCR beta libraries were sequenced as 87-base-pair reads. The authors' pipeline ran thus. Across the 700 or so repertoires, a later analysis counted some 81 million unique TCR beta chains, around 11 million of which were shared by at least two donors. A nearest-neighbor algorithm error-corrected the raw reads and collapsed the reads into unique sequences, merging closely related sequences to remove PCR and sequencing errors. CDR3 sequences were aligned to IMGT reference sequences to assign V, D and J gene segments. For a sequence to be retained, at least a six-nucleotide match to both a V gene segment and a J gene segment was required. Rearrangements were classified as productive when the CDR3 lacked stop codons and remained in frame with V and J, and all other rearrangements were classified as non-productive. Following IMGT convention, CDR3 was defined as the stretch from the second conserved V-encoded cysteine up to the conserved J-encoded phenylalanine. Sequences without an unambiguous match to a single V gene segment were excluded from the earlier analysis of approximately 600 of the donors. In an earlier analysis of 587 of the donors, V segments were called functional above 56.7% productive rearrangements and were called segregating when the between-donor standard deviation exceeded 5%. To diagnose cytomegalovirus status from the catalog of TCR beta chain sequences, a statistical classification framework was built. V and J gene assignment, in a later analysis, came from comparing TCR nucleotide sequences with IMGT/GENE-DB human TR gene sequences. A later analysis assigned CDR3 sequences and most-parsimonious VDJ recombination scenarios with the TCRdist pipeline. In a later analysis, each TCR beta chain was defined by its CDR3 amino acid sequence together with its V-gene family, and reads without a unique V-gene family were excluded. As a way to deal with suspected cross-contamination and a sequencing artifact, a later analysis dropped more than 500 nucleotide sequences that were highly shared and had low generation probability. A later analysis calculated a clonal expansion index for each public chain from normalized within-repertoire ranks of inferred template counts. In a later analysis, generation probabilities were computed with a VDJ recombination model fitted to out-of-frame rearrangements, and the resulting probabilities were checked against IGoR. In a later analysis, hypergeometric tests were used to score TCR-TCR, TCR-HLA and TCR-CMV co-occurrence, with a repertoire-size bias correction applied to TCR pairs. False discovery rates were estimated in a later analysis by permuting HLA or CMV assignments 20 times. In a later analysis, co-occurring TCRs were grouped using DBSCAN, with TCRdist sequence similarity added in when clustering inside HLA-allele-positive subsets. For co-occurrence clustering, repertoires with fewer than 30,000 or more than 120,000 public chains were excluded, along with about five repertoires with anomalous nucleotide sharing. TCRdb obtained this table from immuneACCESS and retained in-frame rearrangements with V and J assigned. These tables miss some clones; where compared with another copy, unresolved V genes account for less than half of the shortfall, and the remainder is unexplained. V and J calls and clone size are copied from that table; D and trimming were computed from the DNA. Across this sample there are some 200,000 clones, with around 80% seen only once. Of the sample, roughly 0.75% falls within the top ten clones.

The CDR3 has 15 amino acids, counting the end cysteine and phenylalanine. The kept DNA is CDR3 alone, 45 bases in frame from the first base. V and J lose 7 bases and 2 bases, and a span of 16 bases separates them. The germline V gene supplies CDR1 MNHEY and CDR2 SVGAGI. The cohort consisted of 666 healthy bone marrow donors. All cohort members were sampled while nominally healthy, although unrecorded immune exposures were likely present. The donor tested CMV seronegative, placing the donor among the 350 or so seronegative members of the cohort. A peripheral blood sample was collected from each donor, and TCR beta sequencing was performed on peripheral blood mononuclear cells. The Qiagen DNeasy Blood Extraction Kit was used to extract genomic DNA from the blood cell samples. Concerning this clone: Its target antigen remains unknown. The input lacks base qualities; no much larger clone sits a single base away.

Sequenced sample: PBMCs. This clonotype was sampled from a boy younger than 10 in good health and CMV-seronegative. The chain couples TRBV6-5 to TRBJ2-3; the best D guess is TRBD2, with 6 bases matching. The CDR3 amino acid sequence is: CASNRGGAITDTQYF. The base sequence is TGTGCCAGCAACCGGGGCGGGGCGATCACAGATACGCAGTATTTT.